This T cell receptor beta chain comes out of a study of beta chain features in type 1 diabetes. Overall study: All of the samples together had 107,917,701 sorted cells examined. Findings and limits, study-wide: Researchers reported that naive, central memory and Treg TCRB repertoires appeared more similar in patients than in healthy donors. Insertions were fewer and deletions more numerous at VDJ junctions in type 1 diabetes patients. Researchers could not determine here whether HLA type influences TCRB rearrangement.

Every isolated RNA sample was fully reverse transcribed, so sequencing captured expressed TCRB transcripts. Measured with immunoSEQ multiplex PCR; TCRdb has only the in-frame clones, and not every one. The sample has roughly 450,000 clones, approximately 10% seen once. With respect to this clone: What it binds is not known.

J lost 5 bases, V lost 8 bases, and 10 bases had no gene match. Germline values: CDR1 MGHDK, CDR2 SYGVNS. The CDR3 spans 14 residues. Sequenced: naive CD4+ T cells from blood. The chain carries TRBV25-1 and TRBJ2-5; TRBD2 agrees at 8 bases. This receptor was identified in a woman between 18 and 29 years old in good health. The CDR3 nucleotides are TGTGCCAGCCGGGTAGCGGGAACGGATGAGACCCAGTACTTC. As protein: CASRVAGTDETQYF.